These 21 T cell receptor beta chains share one sample of origin, sequenced in a study of T cell responses to AZD1222 COVID-19 vaccine. Using immunoSEQ multiplex PCR, the repertoire was profiled, and TCRdb retains in-frame clones only, with some absent. The table has around 95,000 clones, about 88% seen once. The input for sequencing was peripheral blood, taken on day 0 of AZD1222 vaccination. These receptors all stem from an adult in good health.

This rearrangement joins TRBV9 to TRBJ2-1; 8 bases align to TRBD2. Germline V gene data show CDR1 as SGDLS and CDR2 as YYNGEE. The CDR3 spans 16 residues. V lost 4 bases and J lost 5; bases outside the gene matches: 11. The CDR3 loop is CASSPIGGARNNEQFF. CDR3 DNA sequence: TGTGCCAGCAGCCCGATCGGGGGGGCTAGAAACAATGAGCAGTTCTTC.

The V and J genes are TRBV11-2 and TRBJ2-1; 14 nucleotides line up with TRBD2. Germline CDR1 and CDR2: SGHAT and FQNNGV. This CDR3 has 16 residues. With V trimmed by 4 bases and J by 8 bases, 7 bases remained unmatched. The CDR3 DNA is TGTGCCAGCAGCTCCCGACTAGCGGGAGGGAATGATGAGCAGTTCTTC. Translated: CASSSRLAGGNDEQFF.

This chain links TRBV10-3 with TRBJ2-3; 15 nucleotides agree with TRBD2. The V and J ends lost 6 bases and 3 bases, in that order; junction bases with no gene match: 7. CDR3 length equals 17 residues. CDR1 is ENHRY, CDR2 SYGVKD, per germline. DNA of the CDR3: TGTGCCATCAGGGCCGACGGGACTAGCGGGAGGACAGATACGCAGTATTTT. This codes for CAIRADGTSGRTDTQYF.

The chain links TRBV19 to TRBJ2-2; 11 bases line up with TRBD2. CDR1 LNHDA and CDR2 SQIVND come from the germline V gene (reference sequence). The CDR3 loop spans 15 amino acids. V shed 4 bases and J 10 bases; nucleotides not matched to a gene: 8. Here the CDR3 reads CASSTPGSGREELFF. The CDR3 bases are TGTGCCAGTAGTACCCCGGGTAGCGGGAGGGAGGAGCTGTTTTTT.

This clone has only one observation. CDR3 nucleotides: TGCGCCAGCAGCCAAGAAGGGACGCAGTATTTT. As protein: CASSQEGTQYF. The gene calls are TRBV4-3 and TRBJ2-3; D is uncertain. Trimming left V 0 bases short and J 9 bases short, with 4 bases between. The CDR3 consists of 11 residues. Per germline, CDR1 LGHNA and CDR2 YSLEER.

The chain uses TRBV15 and TRBJ1-2; TRBD1 matches at 8 bases. This CDR3 spans 13 amino acids. Trimming took 8 bases from V and 5 from J; bases not matched to a gene: 7. The germline V gene encodes CDR1 LNHNV and CDR2 YYDKDF (reference sequence). The CDR3, as DNA: TGTGCCACCTCTACAGGGGGGACATATGGCTACACCTTC. This codes for CATSTGGTYGYTF.

The CDR3 loop is CASSSIEDSYEQYF. CDR3 in DNA: TGTGCCAGCAGTTCTATTGAGGACAGCTACGAGCAGTACTTC. The V gene is TRBV11-3, the J gene TRBJ2-7; the D gene is possibly TRBD1 (6 bases). Trimming took 6 bases from V and 3 from J, leaving 15 bases between them. The CDR3 spans 14 residues. In germline, CDR1 is SGHNT, CDR2 YENEEA.

The V call is TRBV19, the J call TRBJ1-2; 8 bases are shared with TRBD1. Germline assignment: CDR1 LNHDA and CDR2 SQIVND (reference sequence). The CDR3 is 15 amino acids. The J segment lost 5 bases and the V segment lost 3 bases, leaving 8 bases of the junction unmatched. CDR3 sequence: CASSIWDRPDYGYTF. CDR3 sequence (DNA): TGTGCCAGTAGTATCTGGGACAGGCCAGATTATGGCTACACCTTC.

This chain uses TRBV5-1 with TRBJ1-2; maybe TRBD1 (5 bases). This CDR3 is 14 amino acids long. Germline V lookup: CDR1 SGHRS, CDR2 YFSETQ. V gave up 5 bases and J gave up 5 bases, with 16 bases separating them. For the CDR3, the DNA is TGCGCCAGCAGGGAGACAGCGTCAAGGTATGGCTACACCTTC. It translates to CASRETASRYGYTF.

The chain has TRBV4-1 and TRBJ1-5; TRBD1 matches 11 bases. After removal of 0 bases from V and 6 bases from J, the junction contained 1 base not matched to a gene. Per the germline V gene, CDR1 is MGHRA and CDR2 is YSYEKL. The CDR3 runs 15 residues. In DNA form, the CDR3 reads TGCGCCAGCAGCCAAGACGGGACAGGGGGTCAGCCCCAGCATTTT. Its translation: CASSQDGTGGQPQHF.

The chain links TRBV18 to TRBJ2-1; no clear D gene. CDR3 size: 14 residues. Trimming shortened V by 6 bases and J by 2 bases, and 11 bases separated the two germline ends. Germline assignment: CDR1 KGHSH and CDR2 LQKENI. CDR3 protein: CASSPPSPYNEQFF. The CDR3 DNA follows: TGTGCCAGCTCGCCGCCGTCCCCCTACAATGAGCAGTTCTTC. Looking up the rest from reference TRBV18 and TRBJ2-1 gives the full variable domain: NAGVMQNPRHLVRRRGQEARLRCSPMKGHSHVYWYRQLPEEGLKFMVYLQKENIIDESGMPKERFSAEFPKEGPSILRIQQVVRGDSAAYFCASSPPSPYNEQFFGPGTRLTVL.

This clone was recorded once. The chain uses TRBV24-1 and TRBJ2-3; D is possibly TRBD2 (5 bases). Deletions cut 7 bases from V and 4 bases from J, with 17 bases between. Per the germline V gene, CDR1 is KGHDR and CDR2 is SFDVKD. The CDR3 spans 15 residues. In nucleotides, the CDR3 is TGTGCCACCAGCTCCGGGTTACGGGAAGCAGATACGCAGTATTTT. Its protein is CATSSGLREADTQYF.

This rearrangement joins TRBV5-1 to TRBJ1-2; D is ambiguous. Germline V gives CDR1 SGHRS, CDR2 YFSETQ. The CDR3 length is 12 residues. V dropped 0 bases and J dropped 5 bases, with 5 bases sitting between them. For the CDR3, the DNA is TGCGCCAGCAGCTTGGACGGATATGGCTACACCTTC. It encodes CASSLDGYGYTF.

The J gene is TRBJ2-1, the V gene TRBV6-2 or TRBV6-3, with 10 bases lining up with TRBD1. The CDR3 runs 18 residues. Germline V lookup: CDR1 MNHEY, CDR2 SVGEGT. The V and J ends lost 0 bases and 9 bases, in that order; junction bases with no gene match: 14. The CDR3 DNA reads TGTGCCAGCAGTTACTCGAGTGGGCCGGGACAGGGGTATACTGAGCAGTTCTTC. Its protein product is CASSYSSGPGQGYTEQFF.

The chain combines TRBV27 with TRBJ2-3; 9 positions agree with TRBD1. Germline CDR1 and CDR2: MNHEY and SMNVEV (reference sequence). V was pared by 6 bases and J by 5 bases, with 9 bases of the junction left unmatched. CDR3 length: 15 amino acids. CDR3 sequence reads: CASRVRDRVLDTQYF. The CDR3 coding sequence is TGTGCCAGCAGGGTACGGGACAGGGTCCTAGATACGCAGTATTTT.

The gene calls are TRBV10-3 and TRBJ2-1; 13 bases are a match to TRBD2. Germline V gene sequence: CDR1 ENHRY, CDR2 SYGVKD. With V trimmed by 2 bases and J by 1 base, 5 bases remained unmatched. The CDR3 is made up of 18 amino acids. Here the CDR3 reads CAISEPGLAGSSYNEQFF. In nucleotides, the CDR3 is TGTGCCATCAGTGAGCCGGGACTAGCGGGATCATCCTACAATGAGCAGTTCTTC.

V and J are TRBV2 and TRBJ2-7; a weak D match, TRBD2 (7 bases). Germline CDR1 reads SNHLY; CDR2 reads FYNNEI. Trimming took off 7 bases at V and 3 bases at J, with 22 bases between the two ends. The CDR3 totals 16 residues. CDR3 sequence (DNA): TGTGCCAGCACCGGACCCTTAAGAAGGGGGGGCTACGAGCAGTACTTC. Translating gives CASTGPLRRGGYEQYF.

This clone occurred once. The chain joins TRBV7-2 to TRBJ2-3; 7 bases map to TRBD2. Germline loops: CDR1 SGHTA, CDR2 FQGNSA. The CDR3 spans 15 residues. The trim removed 1 base at V and 3 bases at J, leaving 4 bases unmatched. In DNA form, the CDR3 reads TGTGCCAGCAGCTTAGACGGGGGGTCTACAGATACGCAGTATTTT. Amino acid sequence: CASSLDGGSTDTQYF.

The chain employs TRBV4-1 and TRBJ1-5, with a tentative D call TRBD1 (6 bases). Germline values: CDR1 MGHRA, CDR2 YSYEKL. V lost 2 bases and J 7 bases, leaving 12 bases between the germline ends. This CDR3 is 14 amino acids long. In DNA form, the CDR3 reads TGCGCCAGCAGCCAACAGGGGCTGGAGCAGCCCCAGCATTTT. Protein: CASSQQGLEQPQHF.

This chain connects TRBV7-3 to TRBJ2-7, with 12 bases identical to TRBD1. The CDR3 totals 16 residues. The germline CDR1 and CDR2 sequences are SGHTA and FQGTGA. The V gene end was trimmed by 2 bases and the J gene end by 4 bases; junction bases not matched to a gene: 6. CDR3 nucleotides: TGTGCCAGCAGCTTAGGGGACAGGGGGCGCGGATACGAGCAGTACTTC. This encodes CASSLGDRGRGYEQYF.

The chain employs TRBV24-1 and TRBJ1-2, with a weak D call TRBD1 (5 bases). This CDR3 spans 14 amino acids. CDR1 is KGHDR, CDR2 SFDVKD, per germline. V gave up 4 bases and J gave up 3 bases, with 11 bases separating them. As DNA, the CDR3 is TGTGCCACCAGTGAGGGCAGGGCGGACTATGGCTACACCTTC. Translation: CATSEGRADYGYTF.